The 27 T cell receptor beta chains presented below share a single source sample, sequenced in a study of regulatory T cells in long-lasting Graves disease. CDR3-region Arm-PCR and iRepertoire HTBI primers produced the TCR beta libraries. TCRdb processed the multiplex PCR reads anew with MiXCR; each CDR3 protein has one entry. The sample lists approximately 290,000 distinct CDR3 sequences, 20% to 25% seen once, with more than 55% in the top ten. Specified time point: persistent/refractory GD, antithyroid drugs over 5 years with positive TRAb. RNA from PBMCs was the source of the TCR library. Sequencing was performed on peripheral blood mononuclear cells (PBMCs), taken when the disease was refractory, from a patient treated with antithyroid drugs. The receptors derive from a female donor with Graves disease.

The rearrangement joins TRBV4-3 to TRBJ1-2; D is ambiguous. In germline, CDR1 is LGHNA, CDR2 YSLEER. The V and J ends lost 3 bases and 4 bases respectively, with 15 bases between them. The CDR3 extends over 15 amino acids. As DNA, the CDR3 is TGCGCCAGCAGCCAGGAAACCGGGAGCACCTATGGCTACACCTTC. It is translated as CASSQETGSTYGYTF.

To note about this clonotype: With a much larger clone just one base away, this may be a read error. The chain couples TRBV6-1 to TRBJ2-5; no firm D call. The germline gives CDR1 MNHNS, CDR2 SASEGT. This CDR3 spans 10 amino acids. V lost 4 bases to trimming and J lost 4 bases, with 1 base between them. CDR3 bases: TGTGCCAGCAGTGCAGAGACCCAGTACTTC. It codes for CASSAETQYF.

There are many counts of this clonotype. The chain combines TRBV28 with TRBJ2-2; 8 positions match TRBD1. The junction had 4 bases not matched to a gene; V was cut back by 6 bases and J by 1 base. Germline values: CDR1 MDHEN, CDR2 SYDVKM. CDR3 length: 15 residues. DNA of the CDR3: TGTGCCAGCAGAGAGGGACAGGTGAACACCGGGGAGCTGTTTTTT. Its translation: CASREGQVNTGELFF.

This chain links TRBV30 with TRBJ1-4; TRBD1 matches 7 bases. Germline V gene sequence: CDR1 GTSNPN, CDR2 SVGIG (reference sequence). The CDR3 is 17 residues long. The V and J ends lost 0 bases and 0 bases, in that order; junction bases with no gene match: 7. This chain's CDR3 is CAWSVGQRRATNEKLFF. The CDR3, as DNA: TGTGCCTGGAGTGTGGGACAGAGAAGAGCAACTAATGAAAAACTGTTTTTT.

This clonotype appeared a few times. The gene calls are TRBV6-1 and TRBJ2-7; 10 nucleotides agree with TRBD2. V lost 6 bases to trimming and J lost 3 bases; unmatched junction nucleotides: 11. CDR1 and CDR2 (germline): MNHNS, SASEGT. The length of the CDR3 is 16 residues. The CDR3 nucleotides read TGTGCCAGCAGCTCGATCGGGACTAGCGTAAGCTACGAGCAGTACTTC. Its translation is CASSSIGTSVSYEQYF.

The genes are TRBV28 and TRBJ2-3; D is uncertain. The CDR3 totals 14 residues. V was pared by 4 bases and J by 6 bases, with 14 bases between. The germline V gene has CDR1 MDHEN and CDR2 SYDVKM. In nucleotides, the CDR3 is TGTGCCAGCAGTTATCCGACACCGTCGGATACGCAGTATTTT. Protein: CASSYPTPSDTQYF.

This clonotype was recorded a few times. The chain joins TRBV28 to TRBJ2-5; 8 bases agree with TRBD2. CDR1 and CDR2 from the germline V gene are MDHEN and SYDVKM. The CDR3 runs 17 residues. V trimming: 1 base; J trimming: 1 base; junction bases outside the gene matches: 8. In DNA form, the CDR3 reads TGTGCCAGCAGTTTATACTACGGGGGGGGGAGCCAAGAGACCCAGTACTTC. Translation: CASSLYYGGGSQETQYF.

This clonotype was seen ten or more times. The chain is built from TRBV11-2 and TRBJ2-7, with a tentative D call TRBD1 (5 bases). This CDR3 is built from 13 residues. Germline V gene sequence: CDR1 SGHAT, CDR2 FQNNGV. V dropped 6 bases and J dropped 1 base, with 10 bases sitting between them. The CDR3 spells CASRFSGSYEQYF. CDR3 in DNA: TGTGCCAGCAGGTTCTCAGGGTCCTACGAGCAGTACTTC. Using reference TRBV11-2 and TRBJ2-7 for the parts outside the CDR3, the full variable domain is EAGVAQSPRYKIIEKRQSVAFWCNPISGHATLYWYQQILGQGPKLLIQFQNNGVVDDSQLPKDRFSAERLKGVDSTLKIQPAKLEDSAVYLCASRFSGSYEQYFGPGTRLTVT.

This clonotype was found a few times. The CDR3 bases are TGTGCCAGCAGTCCCTGGGTTGGCTCTGGAAACACCATATATTTT. It specifies CASSPWVGSGNTIYF. V usage is TRBV28 and J usage is TRBJ1-3; D not resolved. The V gene lost 5 bases and the J gene lost 0 bases, with 11 bases spanning the gap. Germline loops: CDR1 MDHEN, CDR2 SYDVKM. CDR3 length: 15 amino acids.

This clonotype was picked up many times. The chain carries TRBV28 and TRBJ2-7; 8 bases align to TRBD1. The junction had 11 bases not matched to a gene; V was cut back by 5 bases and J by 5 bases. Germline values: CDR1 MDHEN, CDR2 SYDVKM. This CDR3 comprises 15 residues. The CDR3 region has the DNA TGTGCCAGCAGTCCCCCGCGGACAGGGATCGACGAGCAGTACTTC. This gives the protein CASSPPRTGIDEQYF.

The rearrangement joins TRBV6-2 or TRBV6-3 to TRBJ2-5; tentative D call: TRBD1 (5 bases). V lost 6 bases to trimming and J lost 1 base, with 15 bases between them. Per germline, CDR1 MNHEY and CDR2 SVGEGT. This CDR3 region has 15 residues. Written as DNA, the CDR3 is TGTGCCAGCAGCTCACTCGACAGAGTCCAAGAGACCCAGTACTTC. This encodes CASSSLDRVQETQYF.

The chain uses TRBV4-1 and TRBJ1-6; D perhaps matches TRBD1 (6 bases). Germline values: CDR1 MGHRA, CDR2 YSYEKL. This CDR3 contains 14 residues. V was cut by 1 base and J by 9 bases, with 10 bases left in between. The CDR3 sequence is CASSQAGAISPLHF. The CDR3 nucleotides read TGCGCCAGCAGCCAAGCGGGGGCAATTTCACCCCTCCACTTT.

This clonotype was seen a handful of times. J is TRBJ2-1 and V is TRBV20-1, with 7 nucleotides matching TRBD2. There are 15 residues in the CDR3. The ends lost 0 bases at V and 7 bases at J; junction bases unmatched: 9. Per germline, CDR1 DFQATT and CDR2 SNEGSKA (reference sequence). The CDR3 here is CSARDPERDYNEQFF. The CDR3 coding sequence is TGCAGTGCTAGAGATCCGGAGCGGGACTATAATGAGCAGTTCTTC.

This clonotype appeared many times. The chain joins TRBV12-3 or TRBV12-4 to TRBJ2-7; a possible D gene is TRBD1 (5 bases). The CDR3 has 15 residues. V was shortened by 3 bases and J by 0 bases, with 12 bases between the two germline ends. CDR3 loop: CASSFFDRDSYEQYF. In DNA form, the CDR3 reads TGTGCCAGCAGTTTCTTCGACAGAGACTCCTACGAGCAGTACTTC.

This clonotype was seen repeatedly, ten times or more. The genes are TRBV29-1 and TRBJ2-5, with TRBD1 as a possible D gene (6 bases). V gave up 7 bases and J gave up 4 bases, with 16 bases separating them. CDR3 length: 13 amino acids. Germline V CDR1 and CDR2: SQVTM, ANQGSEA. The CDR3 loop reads CSGKGGLGETQYF. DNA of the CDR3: TGCAGCGGGAAAGGGGGATTGGGAGAGACCCAGTACTTC.

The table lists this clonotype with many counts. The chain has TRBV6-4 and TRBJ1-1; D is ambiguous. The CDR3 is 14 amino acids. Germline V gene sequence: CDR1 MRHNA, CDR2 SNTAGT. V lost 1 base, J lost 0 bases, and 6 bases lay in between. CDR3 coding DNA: TGTGCCAGCAGTGACTTTTCCCTGAACACTGAAGCTTTCTTT. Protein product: CASSDFSLNTEAFF.

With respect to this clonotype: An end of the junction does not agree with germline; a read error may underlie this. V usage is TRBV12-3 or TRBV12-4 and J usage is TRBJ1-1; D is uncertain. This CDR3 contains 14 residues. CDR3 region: CASSFLADYTEAFF. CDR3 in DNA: TGTGCCAGCAGTTTCTTGGCGGACTACACTGAAGCTTTTTTT.

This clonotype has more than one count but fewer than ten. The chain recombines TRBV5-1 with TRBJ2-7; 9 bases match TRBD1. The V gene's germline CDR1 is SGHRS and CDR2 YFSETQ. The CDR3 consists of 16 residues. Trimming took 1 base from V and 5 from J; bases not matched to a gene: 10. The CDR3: CASSLRQDRGSHEQYF. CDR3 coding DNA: TGCGCCAGCAGCTTGCGACAGGACAGGGGATCCCACGAGCAGTACTTC.

As DNA, the CDR3 is TGTGCCAGTAGTACAGAGGGACAGCCGAACACTGAAGCTTTCTTT. Translated, it gives CASSTEGQPNTEAFF. The chain recombines TRBV19 with TRBJ1-1; 7 bases match TRBD1. CDR1 and CDR2 from the germline V gene are LNHDA and SQIVND (reference sequence). J lost 1 base, V lost 4 bases, and 6 bases had no gene match. The CDR3 spans 15 residues.

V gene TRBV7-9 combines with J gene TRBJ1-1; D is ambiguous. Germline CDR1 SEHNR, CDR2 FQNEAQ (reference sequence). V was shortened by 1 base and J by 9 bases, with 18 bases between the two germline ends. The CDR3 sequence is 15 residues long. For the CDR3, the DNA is TGTGCCAGCAGCTTAGGGTCGACCCCGGGCCCTAAAGCTTTCTTT. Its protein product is CASSLGSTPGPKAFF.

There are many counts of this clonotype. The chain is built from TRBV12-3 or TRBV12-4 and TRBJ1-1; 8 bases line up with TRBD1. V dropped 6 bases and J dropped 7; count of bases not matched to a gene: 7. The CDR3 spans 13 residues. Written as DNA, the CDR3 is TGTGCCAGCAGCACCGGACAGGGCTTTGAAGCTTTCTTT. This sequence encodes CASSTGQGFEAFF.

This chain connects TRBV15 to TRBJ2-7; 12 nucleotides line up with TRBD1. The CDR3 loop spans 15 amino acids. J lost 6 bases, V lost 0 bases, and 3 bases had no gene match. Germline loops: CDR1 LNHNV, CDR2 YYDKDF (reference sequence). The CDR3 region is CATSRDRDRGREQYF. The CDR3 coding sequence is TGTGCCACCAGCAGAGACCGGGACAGGGGGCGCGAGCAGTACTTC.

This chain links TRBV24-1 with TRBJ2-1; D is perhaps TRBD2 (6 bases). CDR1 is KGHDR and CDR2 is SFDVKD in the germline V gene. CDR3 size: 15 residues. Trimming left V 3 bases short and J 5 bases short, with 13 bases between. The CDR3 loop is CATSDEAGLNNEQFF. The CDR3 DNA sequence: TGTGCCACCAGTGATGAAGCGGGCTTGAACAATGAGCAGTTCTTC.

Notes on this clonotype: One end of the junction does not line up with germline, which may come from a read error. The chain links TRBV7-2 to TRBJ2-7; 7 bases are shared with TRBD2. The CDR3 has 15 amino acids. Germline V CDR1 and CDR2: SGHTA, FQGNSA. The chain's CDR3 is CASSVASGKKGEQYF. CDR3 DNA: TGTGCCAGCAGCGTAGCGAGCGGGAAAAAGGGCGAGCAGTACTTC. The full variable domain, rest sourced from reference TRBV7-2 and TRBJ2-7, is GAGVSQSPSNKVTEKGKDVELRCDPISGHTALYWYRQSLGQGLEFLIYFQGNSAPDKSGLPSDRFSAERTGGSVSTLTIQRTQQEDSAVYLCASSVASGKKGEQYFGPGTRLTVT.

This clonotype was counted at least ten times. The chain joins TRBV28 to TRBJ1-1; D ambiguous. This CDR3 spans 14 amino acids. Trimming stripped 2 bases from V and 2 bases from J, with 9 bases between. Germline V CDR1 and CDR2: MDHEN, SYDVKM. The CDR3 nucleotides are TGTGCCAGCAGTTTACCTCCAGGCAACACTGAAGCTTTCTTT. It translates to CASSLPPGNTEAFF.

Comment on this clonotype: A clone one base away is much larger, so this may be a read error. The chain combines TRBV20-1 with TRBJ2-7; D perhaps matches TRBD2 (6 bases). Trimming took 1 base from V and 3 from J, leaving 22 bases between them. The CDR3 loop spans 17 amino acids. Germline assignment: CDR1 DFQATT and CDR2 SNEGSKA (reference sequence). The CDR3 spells CSARGEGRTNWLYEQYF. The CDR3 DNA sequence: TGCAGTGCTAGAGGTGAGGGGCGGACTAATTGGCTCTACGAGCAGTACTTC.

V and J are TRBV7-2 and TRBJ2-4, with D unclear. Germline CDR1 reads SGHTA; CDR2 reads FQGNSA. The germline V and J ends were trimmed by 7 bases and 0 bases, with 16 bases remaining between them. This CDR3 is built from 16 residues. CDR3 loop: CASTPRMTLAKNIQYF. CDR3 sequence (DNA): TGTGCCAGCACCCCCCGTATGACGCTAGCCAAAAACATTCAGTACTTC.